The rows below give T cell receptor beta chains drawn from one sample of a study of CD8 T cells in ankylosing spondylitis. Using its own MiXCR run on the 5' RACE reads, TCRdb lists one record per CDR3 protein. Of some 250,000 distinct CDR3 sequences listed, 8.6% are singletons. Sequenced sample: blood, either unsorted or a sorted T cell fraction (not recorded which). Source of these receptors: a male donor with ankylosing spondylitis or in good health (not recorded which). Each CDR3 is given with its conserved first and last residue. D genes are given only for firm matches. Part of the rows lack a size; the others show once, few, many or a class for expanded clones.

j_call v_call clone_size cdr3_length d_call cdr3_aa cdr3_nt
TRBJ2-5 TRBV2 many 14 TRBD1 CASNFRDSRETQYF TGTGCCAGCAATTTCAGGGACAGCCGAGAGACCCAGTACTTC
TRBJ1-5 TRBV20-1 many 14 - CSAITGPWAQPQHF TGCAGTGCTATCACCGGGCCCTGGGCGCAGCCCCAGCATTTT
TRBJ1-5 TRBV6-2/TRBV6-3 - 14 TRBD1 CASSSTGGGQPQHF TGTGCCAGCAGTTCCACAGGGGGTGGTCAGCCCCAGCATTTT
TRBJ2-1 TRBV7-9 few 15 TRBD2 CASSLEGLAPNEQFF TGTGCCAGCAGCTTAGAGGGACTAGCCCCGAATGAGCAGTTCTTC
TRBJ1-1 TRBV29-1 many 15 TRBD1 CSGVPGQLMNTEAFF TGCAGCGGGGTCCCGGGACAGCTGATGAACACTGAAGCTTTCTTT
TRBJ2-1 TRBV20-1 many 16 TRBD2 CSAREGLADYYNEQFF TGCAGTGCTAGAGAGGGACTAGCGGACTACTACAATGAGCAGTTCTTC
TRBJ1-1 TRBV4-2 many 13 TRBD1 CASSQGGGEKAFF TGTGCCAGCAGCCAAGGAGGGGGCGAGAAAGCTTTCTTT
TRBJ1-1 TRBV7-9 many 13 - CASSIGQNTEAFF TGTGCCAGCAGCATCGGACAGAACACTGAAGCTTTCTTT
TRBJ2-6 TRBV18 few 13 - CASGEGYANVLTF TGTGCCAGCGGCGAGGGGTATGCCAACGTCCTGACTTTC
TRBJ2-3 TRBV12-3/TRBV12-4 many 15 - CASTLYRRLTDTQYF TGTGCCAGCACCTTGTACAGGCGCCTCACAGATACGCAGTATTTT
TRBJ1-1 TRBV20-1 many 14 TRBD1 CSASTRDRWTEAFF TGCAGTGCTAGTACCAGGGACAGATGGACTGAAGCTTTCTTT
TRBJ1-1 TRBV6-1 many 13 - CASIGRGNTEAFF TGTGCCAGCATAGGCAGGGGCAACACTGAAGCTTTCTTT
TRBJ2-5 TRBV20-1 many 11 - CSAAGRETQYF TGCAGTGCTGCCGGAAGAGAGACCCAGTACTTC
TRBJ1-2 TRBV20-1 many 15 TRBD1 CSAWEGTRQGYGYTF TGCAGTGCTTGGGAGGGAACGAGACAGGGCTATGGCTACACCTTC
TRBJ2-7 TRBV12-3/TRBV12-4 many 17 TRBD2 CASTLRTSGLQVEEQYF TGTGCCAGCACCCTAAGGACTAGCGGGCTTCAAGTTGAAGAGCAGTACTTC
TRBJ2-3 TRBV12-3/TRBV12-4 many 12 - CASRPQLGTQYF TGTGCCAGCAGACCGCAATTAGGTACGCAGTATTTT
TRBJ2-7 TRBV6-1 - 12 - CASTQSDSEQYF TGTGCCAGCACTCAGTCGGACAGCGAGCAGTACTTC
TRBJ2-6 TRBV7-9 many 14 TRBD2 CASSLAGRPNVLTF TGTGCCAGTTCACTAGCGGGACGTCCCAACGTCCTGACTTTC
TRBJ1-1 TRBV12-3/TRBV12-4 - 14 - CASSSGVEDTEAFF TGTGCCAGCAGTTCAGGGGTCGAGGACACTGAAGCTTTCTTT
TRBJ1-4 TRBV20-1 many 17 - CSARDFKRGRGGEKLFF TGCAGTGCTAGAGATTTTAAGCGGGGGCGAGGTGGTGAAAAACTGTTTTTT
TRBJ2-2 TRBV11-1 many 18 - CASSLFNVQALGAGELFF TGTGCCAGCAGCTTATTCAATGTACAGGCGCTTGGAGCCGGGGAGCTGTTTTTT
TRBJ2-7 TRBV19 many 16 TRBD2 CASSLTSGSRFGEQYF TGTGCCAGTAGTTTGACTAGCGGGAGTAGATTCGGCGAGCAGTACTTC
TRBJ2-3 TRBV7-2 many 17 TRBD2 CASSLGTSGVLADTQYF TGTGCCAGCAGCTTAGGTACTAGCGGGGTCCTCGCAGATACGCAGTATTTT
TRBJ2-1 TRBV15 many 16 TRBD2 CATSREGGESYNEQFF TGTGCCACCAGCAGAGAGGGAGGGGAGTCCTACAATGAGCAGTTCTTC
TRBJ1-6 TRBV10-3 many 13 - CAISEREGGALHF TGTGCCATCAGTGAGAGGGAAGGGGGGGCCCTCCACTTT
TRBJ2-4 TRBV25-1 few 16 TRBD2 CASSGGEDSAKNIQYF TGTGCCAGCTCCGGGGGGGAGGATAGCGCCAAAAACATTCAGTACTTC
TRBJ2-1 TRBV11-3 few 14 TRBD2 CASYESGSYNEQFF TGTGCCAGCTACGAGAGCGGGAGCTACAATGAGCAGTTCTTC
TRBJ2-5 TRBV20-1 - 13 TRBD2 CSALAGVEETQYF TGCAGTGCTCTAGCGGGAGTAGAGGAGACCCAGTACTTC
TRBJ1-1 TRBV7-9 many 13 - CASSLGRWTEAFF TGTGCCAGCAGCTTAGGACGGTGGACTGAAGCTTTCTTT
TRBJ2-7 TRBV27 - 13 - CASSLQLHGEQYF TGTGCCAGCAGCCTTCAGCTCCATGGTGAGCAGTACTTC
TRBJ2-3 TRBV20-1 many 16 TRBD2 CSAATRGGQITDTQYF TGCAGTGCTGCTACCCGGGGGGGACAAATTACAGATACGCAGTATTTT
TRBJ2-1 TRBV6-4 many 15 TRBD1 CASSTTGGFLFEQFF TGTGCCAGCAGTACGACAGGGGGCTTCCTTTTTGAGCAGTTCTTC
TRBJ2-7 TRBV7-2 many 14 - CASSPRRQGNEQYF TGTGCCAGCAGCCCCAGAAGGCAGGGTAACGAGCAGTACTTC
TRBJ1-2 TRBV10-2 many 12 - CASSEGGNGYTF TGCGCCAGCAGTGAAGGTGGAAATGGCTACACCTTC
TRBJ1-6 TRBV12-3/TRBV12-4 few 15 - CASSLPVRTFSPLHF TGTGCCAGCAGTTTACCCGTCCGGACCTTTTCACCCCTCCACTTT
TRBJ2-2 TRBV20-1 many 11 - CRRDGTGELFF TGCAGGCGAGACGGCACCGGGGAGCTGTTTTTT
TRBJ2-5 TRBV7-2 - 13 TRBD1 CASSLGQVETQYF TGTGCCAGCAGCCTCGGACAGGTAGAGACCCAGTACTTC
TRBJ1-4 TRBV12-3/TRBV12-4 many 14 - CASSPGPLNEKLFF TGTGCCAGCTCCCCGGGACCTCTAAATGAAAAACTGTTTTTT
TRBJ2-1 TRBV29-1 many 14 - CSVVGETTYNEQFF TGCAGCGTTGTAGGAGAGACAACTTACAATGAGCAGTTCTTC
TRBJ1-2 TRBV5-1 many 14 - CASSLRPQTYGYTF TGCGCCAGCAGCTTACGACCACAAACGTATGGCTACACCTTC
TRBJ1-3 TRBV2 many 16 - CASSEVGSEAGNTIYF TGTGCCAGCAGTGAAGTGGGTTCAGAGGCTGGAAACACCATATATTTT
TRBJ2-2 TRBV6-5 many 12 - CASSQNTGELFF TGTGCCAGCAGTCAGAACACCGGGGAGCTGTTTTTT
TRBJ2-2 TRBV4-1 few 18 TRBD2 CASSQGGGPPYNTGELFF TGCGCCAGCAGCCAAGGGGGGGGTCCACCTTATAACACCGGGGAGCTGTTTTTT
TRBJ2-2 TRBV3-1 many 16 - CASSPSPSRGTGELFF TGTGCCAGCAGCCCGAGTCCTAGCAGGGGAACCGGGGAGCTGTTTTTT
TRBJ2-1 TRBV6-5 many 13 - CASSYISGRSQFF TGTGCCAGCAGTTATATAAGCGGAAGGTCGCAGTTCTTC
TRBJ2-1 TRBV7-9 many 13 TRBD2 CASSSLADNEQFF TGTGCCAGCAGCTCACTAGCGGACAATGAGCAGTTCTTC
TRBJ2-7 TRBV29-1 many 13 TRBD1 CSARTGGPYEQYF TGCAGCGCTAGGACAGGGGGTCCCTACGAGCAGTACTTC
TRBJ2-7 TRBV5-1 many 14 TRBD1 CASSTGQGANEQYF TGCGCCAGCAGCACAGGACAGGGGGCGAACGAGCAGTACTTC
TRBJ2-1 TRBV5-5 many 15 - CASSSRYSPYNEQFF TGTGCCAGCAGCTCCCGGTACTCACCCTACAATGAGCAGTTCTTC
TRBJ1-3 TRBV5-1 few 15 - CASSSGASGGNTIYF TGCGCCAGCAGCTCGGGGGCTTCGGGGGGAAACACCATATATTTT
TRBJ1-5 TRBV5-1 many 15 TRBD1 CASSLGQGGHQPQHF TGCGCCAGCAGCTTGGGACAGGGAGGCCATCAGCCCCAGCATTTT
TRBJ2-7 TRBV6-1 - 14 - CASSAGAGANEQYF TGTGCCAGCAGTGCGGGGGCGGGGGCTAACGAGCAGTACTTC
TRBJ2-2 TRBV7-2 many 16 - CASSQRMAKNTGELFF TGTGCCAGCAGCCAGCGTATGGCAAAGAACACCGGGGAGCTGTTTTTT
TRBJ2-7 TRBV7-2 - 15 - CASSLAQGPSYEQYF TGTGCCAGCAGCTTGGCTCAGGGGCCATCCTACGAGCAGTACTTC
TRBJ2-7 TRBV12-3/TRBV12-4 many 14 - CASSLGVLSYEQYF TGTGCCAGCAGTTTAGGCGTTCTTTCCTACGAGCAGTACTTC